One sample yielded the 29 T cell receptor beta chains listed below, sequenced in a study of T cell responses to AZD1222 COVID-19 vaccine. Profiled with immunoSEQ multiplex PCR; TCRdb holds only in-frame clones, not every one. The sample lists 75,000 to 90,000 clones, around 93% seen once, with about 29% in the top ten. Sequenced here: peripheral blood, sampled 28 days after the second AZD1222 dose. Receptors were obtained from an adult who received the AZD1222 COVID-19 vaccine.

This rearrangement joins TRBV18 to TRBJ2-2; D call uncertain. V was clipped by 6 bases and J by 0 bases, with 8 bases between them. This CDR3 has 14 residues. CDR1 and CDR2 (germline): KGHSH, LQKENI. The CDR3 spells CASSQAPNTGELFF. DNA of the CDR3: TGTGCCAGCTCTCAGGCCCCGAACACCGGGGAGCTGTTTTTT.

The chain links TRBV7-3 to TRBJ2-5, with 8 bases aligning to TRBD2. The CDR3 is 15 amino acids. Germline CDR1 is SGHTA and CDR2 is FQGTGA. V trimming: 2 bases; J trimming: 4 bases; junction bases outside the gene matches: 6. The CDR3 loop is CASSLFGRAGETQYF. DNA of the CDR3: TGTGCCAGCAGCTTATTCGGGAGGGCAGGAGAGACCCAGTACTTC.

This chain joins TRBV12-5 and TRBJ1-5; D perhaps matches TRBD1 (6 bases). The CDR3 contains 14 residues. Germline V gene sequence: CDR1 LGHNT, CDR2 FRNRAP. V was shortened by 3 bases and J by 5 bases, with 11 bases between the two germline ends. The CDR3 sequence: CASGLEGGHQPQHF. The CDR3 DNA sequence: TGTGCTAGTGGTTTAGAAGGGGGACATCAGCCCCAGCATTTT. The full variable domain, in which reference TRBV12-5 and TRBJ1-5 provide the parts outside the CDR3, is DARVTQTPRHKVTEMGQEVTMRCQPILGHNTVFWYRQTMMQGLELLAYFRNRAPLDDSGMPKDRFSAEMPDATLATLKIQPSEPRDSAVYFCASGLEGGHQPQHFGDGTRLSIL.

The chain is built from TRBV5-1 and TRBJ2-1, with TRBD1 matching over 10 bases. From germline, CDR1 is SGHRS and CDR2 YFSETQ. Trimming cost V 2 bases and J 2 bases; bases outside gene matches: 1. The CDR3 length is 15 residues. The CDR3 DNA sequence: TGCGCCAGCAGCTTCGGACAGGGGGCCTACAATGAGCAGTTCTTC. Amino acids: CASSFGQGAYNEQFF.

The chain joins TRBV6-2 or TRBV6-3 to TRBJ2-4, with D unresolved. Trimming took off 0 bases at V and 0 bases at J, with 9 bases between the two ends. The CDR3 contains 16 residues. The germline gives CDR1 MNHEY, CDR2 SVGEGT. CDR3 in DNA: TGTGCCAGCAGTTACTCGGGTCTTATAGCCAAAAACATTCAGTACTTC. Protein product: CASSYSGLIAKNIQYF.

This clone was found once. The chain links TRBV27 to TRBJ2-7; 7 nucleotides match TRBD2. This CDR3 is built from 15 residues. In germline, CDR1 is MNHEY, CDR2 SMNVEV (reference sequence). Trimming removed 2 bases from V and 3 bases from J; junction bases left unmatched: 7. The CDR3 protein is CASSLAGVAYYEQYF. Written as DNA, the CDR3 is TGTGCCAGCAGTTTAGCGGGAGTGGCCTACTACGAGCAGTACTTC.

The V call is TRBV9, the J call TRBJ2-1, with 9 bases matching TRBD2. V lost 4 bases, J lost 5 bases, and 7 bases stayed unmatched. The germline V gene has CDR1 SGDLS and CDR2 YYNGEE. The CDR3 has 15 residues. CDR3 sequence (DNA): TGTGCCAGCAGCCCTCGTCCTAGCGGGAACAATGAGCAGTTCTTC. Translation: CASSPRPSGNNEQFF.

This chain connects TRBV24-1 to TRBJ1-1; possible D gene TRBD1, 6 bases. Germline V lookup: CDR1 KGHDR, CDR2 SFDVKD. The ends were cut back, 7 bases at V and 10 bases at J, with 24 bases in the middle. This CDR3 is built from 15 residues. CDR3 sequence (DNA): TGTGCCACCAGGCGTGTCGGGGGTGGGACACGCGCAGCTTTCTTT. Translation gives CATRRVGGGTRAAFF.

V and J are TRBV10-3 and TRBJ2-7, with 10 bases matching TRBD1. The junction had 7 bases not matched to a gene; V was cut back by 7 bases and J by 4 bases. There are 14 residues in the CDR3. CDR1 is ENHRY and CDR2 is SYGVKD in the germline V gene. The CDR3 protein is CAIMRQGAPYEQYF. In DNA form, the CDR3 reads TGTGCCATCATGAGACAGGGGGCCCCATACGAGCAGTACTTC.

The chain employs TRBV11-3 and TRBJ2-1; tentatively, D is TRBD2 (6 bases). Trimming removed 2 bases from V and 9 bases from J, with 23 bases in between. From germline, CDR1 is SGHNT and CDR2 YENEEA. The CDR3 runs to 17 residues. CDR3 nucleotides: TGTGCCAGCAGCTTATCACCTCCTTGGGACTCCGGCAGTGAGCAGTTCTTC. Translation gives CASSLSPPWDSGSEQFF.

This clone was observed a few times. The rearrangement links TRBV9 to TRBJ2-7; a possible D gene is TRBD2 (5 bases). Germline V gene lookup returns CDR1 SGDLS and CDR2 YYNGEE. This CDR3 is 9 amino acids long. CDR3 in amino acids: CGRTDEQYF. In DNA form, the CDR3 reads TGTGGGAGGACGGACGAGCAGTACTTC.

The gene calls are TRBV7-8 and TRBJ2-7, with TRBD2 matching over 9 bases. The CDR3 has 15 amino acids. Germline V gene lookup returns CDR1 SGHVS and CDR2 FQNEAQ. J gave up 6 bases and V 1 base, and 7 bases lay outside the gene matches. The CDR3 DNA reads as TGTGCCAGCAGCTTAGTACTAGCGGGTCCCCGCGAGCAGTACTTC. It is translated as CASSLVLAGPREQYF.

CDR3 bases: TGTGCCAGCAGCTCAGGGGGAGCTATCGGTTCACCCCTCCACTTT. Amino acids: CASSSGGAIGSPLHF. The chain employs TRBV7-9 and TRBJ1-6; 7 bases are shared with TRBD1. Germline V gives CDR1 SEHNR, CDR2 FQNEAQ (reference sequence). The CDR3 has 15 amino acids. Trimming cost V 4 bases and J 9 bases; bases outside gene matches: 9.

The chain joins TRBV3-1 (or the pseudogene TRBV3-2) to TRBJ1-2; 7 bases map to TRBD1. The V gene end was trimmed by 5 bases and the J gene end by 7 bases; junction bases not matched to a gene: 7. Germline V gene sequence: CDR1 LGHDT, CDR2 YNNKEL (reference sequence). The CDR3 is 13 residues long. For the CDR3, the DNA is TGTGCCAGCAGCAGACAGGGTACTTCTGGCTACACCTTC. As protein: CASSRQGTSGYTF.

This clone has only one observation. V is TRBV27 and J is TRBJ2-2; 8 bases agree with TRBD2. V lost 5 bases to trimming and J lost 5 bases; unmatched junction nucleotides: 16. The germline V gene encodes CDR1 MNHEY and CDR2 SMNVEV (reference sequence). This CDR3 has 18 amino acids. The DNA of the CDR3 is TGTGCCAGCAGTCCAATGGTTCTCAGCGGGAGAGGTACCGGGGAGCTGTTTTTT. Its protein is CASSPMVLSGRGTGELFF.

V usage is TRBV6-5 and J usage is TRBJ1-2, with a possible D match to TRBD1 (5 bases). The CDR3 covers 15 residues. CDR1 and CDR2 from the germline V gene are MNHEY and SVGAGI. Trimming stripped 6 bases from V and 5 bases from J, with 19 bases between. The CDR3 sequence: CASRGPYSTRYGYTF. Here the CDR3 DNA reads TGTGCCAGCAGGGGACCTTACTCTACGAGATATGGCTACACCTTC.

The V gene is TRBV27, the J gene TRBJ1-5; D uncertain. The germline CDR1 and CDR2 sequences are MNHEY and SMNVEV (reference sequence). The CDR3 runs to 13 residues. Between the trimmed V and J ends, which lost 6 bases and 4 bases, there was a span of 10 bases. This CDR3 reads CASRPGGNQPQHF. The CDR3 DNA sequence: TGTGCCAGCAGACCAGGTGGAAATCAGCCCCAGCATTTT.

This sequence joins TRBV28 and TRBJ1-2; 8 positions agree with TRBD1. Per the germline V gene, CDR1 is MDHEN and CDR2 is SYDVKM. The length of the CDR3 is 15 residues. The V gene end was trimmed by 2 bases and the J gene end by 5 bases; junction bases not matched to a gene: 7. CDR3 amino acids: CASSLRRTGRYGYTF. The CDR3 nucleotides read TGTGCCAGCAGTTTAAGGCGGACAGGGAGGTATGGCTACACCTTC.

For the CDR3, the DNA is TGTGCCAGCAGTTTTTTATTACAGGTCGGCACAGATACGCAGTATTTT. This gives the protein CASSFLLQVGTDTQYF. The chain links TRBV28 to TRBJ2-3; tentatively, D is TRBD1 (5 bases). The CDR3 has 16 residues. CDR1 and CDR2 from the germline V gene are MDHEN and SYDVKM. Trimming removed 3 bases at V and 1 base at J, with 14 bases between.

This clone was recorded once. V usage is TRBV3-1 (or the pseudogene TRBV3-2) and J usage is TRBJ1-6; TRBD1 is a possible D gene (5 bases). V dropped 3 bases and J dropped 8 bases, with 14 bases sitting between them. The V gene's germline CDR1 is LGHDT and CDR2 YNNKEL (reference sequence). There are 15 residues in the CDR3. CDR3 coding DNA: TGTGCCAGCAGCCACAGGGCGATCTCGGATTCACCCCTCCACTTT. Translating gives CASSHRAISDSPLHF.

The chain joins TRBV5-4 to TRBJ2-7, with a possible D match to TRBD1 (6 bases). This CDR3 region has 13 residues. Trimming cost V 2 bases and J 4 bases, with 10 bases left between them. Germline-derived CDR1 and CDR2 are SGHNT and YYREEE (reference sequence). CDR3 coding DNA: TGTGCCAGCAGCTTAACAGGGAAGTACGAGCAGTACTTC. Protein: CASSLTGKYEQYF.

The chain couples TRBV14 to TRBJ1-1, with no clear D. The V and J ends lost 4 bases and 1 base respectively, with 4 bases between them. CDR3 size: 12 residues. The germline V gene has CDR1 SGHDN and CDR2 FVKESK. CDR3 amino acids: CASSRGNTEAFF. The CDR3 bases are TGTGCCAGCAGCCGAGGGAACACTGAAGCTTTCTTT.

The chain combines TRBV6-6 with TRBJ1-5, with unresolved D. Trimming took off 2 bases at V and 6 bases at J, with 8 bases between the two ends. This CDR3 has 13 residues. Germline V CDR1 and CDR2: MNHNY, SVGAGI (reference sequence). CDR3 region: CASSYGSAQPQHF. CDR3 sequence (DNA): TGTGCCAGCAGTTACGGATCCGCTCAGCCCCAGCATTTT.

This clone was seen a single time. CDR3 protein: CASSFGQAGTQYF. The CDR3 region has the DNA TGTGCCAGCAGCTTCGGACAGGCCGGGACCCAGTACTTC. This chain connects TRBV5-4 to TRBJ2-5, with 7 bases aligning to TRBD1. Unmatched junction bases numbered 5, after V lost 2 bases and J lost 7 bases. This CDR3 is 13 amino acids long. Per the germline V gene, CDR1 is SGHNT and CDR2 is YYREEE (reference sequence).

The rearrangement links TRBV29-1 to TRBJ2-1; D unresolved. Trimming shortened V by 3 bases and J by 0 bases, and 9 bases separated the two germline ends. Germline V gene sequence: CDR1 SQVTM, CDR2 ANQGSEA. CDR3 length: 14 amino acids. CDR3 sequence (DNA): TGCAGCGTTGAGCGGTCGCGCTCCTACAATGAGCAGTTCTTC. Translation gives CSVERSRSYNEQFF.

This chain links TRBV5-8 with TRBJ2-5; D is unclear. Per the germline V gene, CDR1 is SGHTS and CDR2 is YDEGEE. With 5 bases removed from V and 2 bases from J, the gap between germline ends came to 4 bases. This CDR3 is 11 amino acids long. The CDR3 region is CASSYQETQYF. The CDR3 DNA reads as TGTGCCAGCAGTTATCAAGAGACCCAGTACTTC.

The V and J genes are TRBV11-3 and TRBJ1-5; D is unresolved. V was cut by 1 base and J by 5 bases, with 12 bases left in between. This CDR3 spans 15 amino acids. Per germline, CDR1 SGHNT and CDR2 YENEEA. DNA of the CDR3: TGTGCCAGCAGCTTAGCTGAGGGATTGGATCAGCCCCAGCATTTT. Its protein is CASSLAEGLDQPQHF.

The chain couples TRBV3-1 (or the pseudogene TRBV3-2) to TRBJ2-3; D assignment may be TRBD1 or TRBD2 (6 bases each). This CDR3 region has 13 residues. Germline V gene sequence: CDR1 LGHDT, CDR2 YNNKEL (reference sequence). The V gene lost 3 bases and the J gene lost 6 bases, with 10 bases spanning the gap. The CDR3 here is CASSHQGRDTQYF. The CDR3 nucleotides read TGTGCCAGCAGCCACCAGGGGAGGGATACGCAGTATTTT.

The CDR3 bases are TGTGCCAGTAGTATGGGGGGCTACAATGAGCAGTTCTTC. It is translated as CASSMGGYNEQFF. The V gene is TRBV19, the J gene TRBJ2-1; weak D call: TRBD2 (6 bases). The CDR3 loop spans 13 amino acids. Germline assignment: CDR1 LNHDA and CDR2 SQIVND (reference sequence). Trimming left V 3 bases short and J 3 bases short, with 6 bases between. Full variable domain (missing parts from reference TRBV19 and TRBJ2-1): DGGITQSPKYLFRKEGQNVTLSCEQNLNHDAMYWYRQDPGQGLRLIYYSQIVNDFQKGDIAEGYSVSREKKESFPLTVTSAQKNPTAFYLCASSMGGYNEQFFGPGTRLTVL.